This is a list of T cell receptor beta chains from one sample in a study of blood T cells in healthy people across ages. TCRdb independently ran MiXCR on the 5' RACE reads; one entry per CDR3 protein. The sample shows approximately 1.5 million distinct CDR3 sequences, about 31% of them seen only once. The specimen sequenced was blood. The receptors originated from a woman aged 25 to 39 in good health. Each CDR3 is given with its conserved first and last residue. The D gene is left open where the match is weak. Clone size, where shown, is once, few, many, or a class for clones that have expanded.

v_gene: TRBV7-8
j_gene: TRBJ2-3
abundance: NA
d_gene: TRBD2
CDR3aa: CASSPALAGARTDTQYF
CDR3nt: TGTGCCAGCAGCCCAGCCCTAGCGGGGGCCCGGACAGATACGCAGTATTTT

v_gene: TRBV7-9
j_gene: TRBJ1-2
abundance: NA
d_gene: NA
CDR3aa: CASSSLPGFSGYTF
CDR3nt: TGTGCCAGCAGCTCTTTACCAGGGTTCTCCGGCTACACCTTC

v_gene: TRBV20-1
j_gene: TRBJ2-1
abundance: few
d_gene: TRBD1
CDR3aa: CSARGPTGTGGNNEQFF
CDR3nt: TGCAGTGCTAGAGGCCCTACCGGGACAGGGGGAAACAATGAGCAGTTCTTC

v_gene: TRBV20-1
j_gene: TRBJ2-7
abundance: few
d_gene: TRBD2
CDR3aa: CSARVSGYTYEQYF
CDR3nt: TGCAGTGCTAGAGTTAGCGGGTATACCTACGAGCAGTACTTC

v_gene: TRBV2
j_gene: TRBJ2-7
abundance: few
d_gene: NA
CDR3aa: CASSSDREPYEQYF
CDR3nt: TGTGCCAGCAGTTCGGACAGAGAGCCCTACGAGCAGTACTTC

v_gene: TRBV7-2
j_gene: TRBJ2-1
abundance: NA
d_gene: NA
CDR3aa: CASSPTGGGHLEQFF
CDR3nt: TGTGCCAGCAGCCCCACTGGCGGGGGCCACTTGGAGCAGTTCTTC

v_gene: TRBV2
j_gene: TRBJ1-6
abundance: NA
d_gene: TRBD1
CDR3aa: CASDRGSDSPLHF
CDR3nt: TGTGCCAGTGACAGGGGGAGTGATTCACCCCTCCACTTT

v_gene: TRBV9
j_gene: TRBJ2-2
abundance: few
d_gene: NA
CDR3aa: CASSVERGAGELFF
CDR3nt: TGTGCCAGCAGCGTAGAACGGGGTGCAGGGGAGCTGTTTTTT

v_gene: TRBV5-1
j_gene: TRBJ1-2
abundance: NA
d_gene: NA
CDR3aa: CASSLERAGANYGYTF
CDR3nt: TGCGCCAGCAGCTTGGAAAGGGCTGGGGCTAACTATGGCTACACCTTC

v_gene: TRBV20-1
j_gene: TRBJ1-6
abundance: few
d_gene: NA
CDR3aa: CSARDSQEQYPYNSPLHF
CDR3nt: TGCAGTGCTAGAGACTCTCAAGAACAGTACCCCTATAATTCACCCCTCCACTTT

v_gene: TRBV3-1
j_gene: TRBJ2-7
abundance: NA
d_gene: TRBD2
CDR3aa: CASTAGGYNEQYF
CDR3nt: TGTGCCAGCACCGCGGGGGGATACAATGAGCAGTACTTC

v_gene: TRBV6-6
j_gene: TRBJ2-5
abundance: few
d_gene: NA
CDR3aa: CASSYLDTQETQYF
CDR3nt: TGTGCCAGCAGTTACCTGGACACCCAAGAGACCCAGTACTTC

v_gene: TRBV25-1
j_gene: TRBJ2-7
abundance: NA
d_gene: TRBD1
CDR3aa: CASSDQGVRSYGQYF
CDR3nt: TGTGCCAGCAGTGATCAGGGGGTACGCTCCTACGGGCAGTACTTC

v_gene: TRBV10-3
j_gene: TRBJ2-4
abundance: NA
d_gene: TRBD2
CDR3aa: CAIRLRESGEQYF
CDR3nt: TGTGCCATCAGGCTGCGGGAGTCGGGGGAGCAGTACTTC

v_gene: TRBV4-1
j_gene: TRBJ2-7
abundance: many
d_gene: NA
CDR3aa: CASSPLAQGPYEQYF
CDR3nt: TGCGCCAGCAGCCCCCTAGCCCAGGGTCCCTACGAGCAGTACTTC

v_gene: TRBV5-1
j_gene: TRBJ1-2
abundance: NA
d_gene: TRBD1
CDR3aa: CASSHKQGAGGYTF
CDR3nt: TGCGCCAGCAGCCACAAACAGGGGGCAGGGGGCTACACCTTC

v_gene: TRBV6-6
j_gene: TRBJ2-5
abundance: NA
d_gene: NA
CDR3aa: CASSYTVRGLWTQYF
CDR3nt: TGTGCCAGCAGTTACACTGTAAGAGGCCTTTGGACCCAGTACTTC

v_gene: TRBV28
j_gene: TRBJ2-7
abundance: few
d_gene: TRBD2
CDR3aa: CASSLASGIDEQYF
CDR3nt: TGTGCCAGCAGTTTAGCTAGCGGGATTGACGAGCAGTACTTC

v_gene: TRBV11-1
j_gene: TRBJ1-5
abundance: NA
d_gene: NA
CDR3aa: CASSFLTLHF
CDR3nt: TGTGCCAGCAGCTTCCTAACGTTGCATTTT

v_gene: TRBV7-9
j_gene: TRBJ1-2
abundance: NA
d_gene: NA
CDR3aa: CASSFPGENYGYIF
CDR3nt: TGTGCCAGCAGCTTCCCAGGGGAAAACTATGGCTACATCTTC

v_gene: TRBV5-1
j_gene: TRBJ2-7
abundance: NA
d_gene: TRBD1
CDR3aa: CASVQEPGGNHEQYF
CDR3nt: TGCGCCAGCGTTCAGGAACCAGGGGGCAACCACGAGCAGTACTTC

v_gene: TRBV27
j_gene: TRBJ1-1
abundance: once
d_gene: NA
CDR3aa: CASRDTDMNTEAFF
CDR3nt: TGTGCCAGCAGGGATACAGACATGAACACTGAAGCTTTCTTT

v_gene: TRBV6-5
j_gene: TRBJ2-3
abundance: few
d_gene: TRBD2
CDR3aa: CASSYGLAGGPGSDTQYF
CDR3nt: TGTGCCAGCAGTTACGGACTAGCGGGAGGGCCGGGATCAGATACGCAGTATTTT

v_gene: TRBV20-1
j_gene: TRBJ2-3
abundance: NA
d_gene: TRBD2
CDR3aa: CSARGGTSASDTQYF
CDR3nt: TGCAGTGCTAGAGGCGGGACTAGCGCGTCAGATACGCAGTATTTT

v_gene: TRBV3-1
j_gene: TRBJ2-7
abundance: NA
d_gene: TRBD2
CDR3aa: CASSRGGLGRYEQYF
CDR3nt: TGTGCCAGCAGCCGCGGGGGACTAGGGCGCTACGAGCAGTACTTC

v_gene: TRBV20-1
j_gene: TRBJ2-7
abundance: few
d_gene: NA
CDR3aa: CSASAFGAKGYEQYF
CDR3nt: TGCAGTGCTTCCGCCTTTGGGGCCAAGGGCTACGAGCAGTACTTC

v_gene: TRBV7-9
j_gene: TRBJ1-2
abundance: few
d_gene: NA
CDR3aa: CASGEVVGYTF
CDR3nt: TGTGCCAGCGGAGAGGTGGTGGGCTACACCTTC

v_gene: TRBV10-3
j_gene: TRBJ2-5
abundance: NA
d_gene: TRBD2
CDR3aa: CAISPGLAGAETQYF
CDR3nt: TGTGCCATCAGCCCAGGGCTAGCGGGTGCAGAGACCCAGTACTTC

v_gene: TRBV7-7
j_gene: TRBJ2-1
abundance: NA
d_gene: TRBD2
CDR3aa: CASSLVSGGFSEQFF
CDR3nt: TGTGCCAGCAGCTTAGTCTCGGGGGGGTTCTCTGAGCAGTTCTTC

v_gene: TRBV29-1
j_gene: TRBJ2-3
abundance: NA
d_gene: NA
CDR3aa: CSAMTGGGTDTQYF
CDR3nt: TGCAGCGCCATGACAGGTGGAGGCACAGATACGCAGTATTTT

v_gene: TRBV5-1
j_gene: TRBJ1-1
abundance: NA
d_gene: TRBD1
CDR3aa: CASSSDRGAFF
CDR3nt: TGCGCCAGCAGCTCGGACAGGGGGGCTTTCTTT

v_gene: TRBV12-3/TRBV12-4
j_gene: TRBJ2-1
abundance: few
d_gene: NA
CDR3aa: CASCEGYEQFF
CDR3nt: TGTGCCAGCTGTGAGGGATATGAGCAGTTCTTC

v_gene: TRBV5-1
j_gene: TRBJ2-7
abundance: few
d_gene: TRBD1
CDR3aa: CASSSWTGREQYF
CDR3nt: TGCGCCAGCAGCTCCTGGACAGGGCGCGAGCAGTACTTC

v_gene: TRBV6-1
j_gene: TRBJ2-7
abundance: few
d_gene: NA
CDR3aa: CASSESSTYEQYF
CDR3nt: TGTGCCAGCAGTGAATCCAGCACCTACGAGCAGTACTTC

v_gene: TRBV20-1
j_gene: TRBJ2-5
abundance: few
d_gene: TRBD1
CDR3aa: CSAMDRVGTQYF
CDR3nt: TGCAGTGCCATGGACAGGGTGGGGACCCAGTACTTC

v_gene: TRBV20-1
j_gene: TRBJ2-7
abundance: NA
d_gene: TRBD1
CDR3aa: CSAKRDRGVLYEQYF
CDR3nt: TGCAGTGCTAAACGGGACAGGGGAGTACTCTACGAGCAGTACTTC

v_gene: TRBV28
j_gene: TRBJ1-1
abundance: few
d_gene: NA
CDR3aa: CASSLSGVDTEAFF
CDR3nt: TGTGCCAGCAGTTTATCAGGGGTGGACACTGAAGCTTTCTTT

v_gene: TRBV4-2
j_gene: TRBJ2-3
abundance: NA
d_gene: NA
CDR3aa: CASSQKDTVPDTQYF
CDR3nt: TGTGCCAGCAGTCAGAAGGACACCGTCCCAGATACGCAGTATTTT

v_gene: TRBV21-1
j_gene: TRBJ2-1
abundance: NA
d_gene: NA
CDR3aa: CASSNVTRGEQFF
CDR3nt: TGTGCCAGCAGCAATGTGACCAGGGGTGAGCAGTTCTTC

v_gene: TRBV10-3
j_gene: TRBJ2-1
abundance: few
d_gene: TRBD2
CDR3aa: CAISEVAGGPNNEQFF
CDR3nt: TGTGCCATCAGTGAGGTAGCGGGGGGGCCGAACAATGAGCAGTTCTTC

v_gene: TRBV28
j_gene: TRBJ2-1
abundance: few
d_gene: NA
CDR3aa: CASRIPGTQDNEQFF
CDR3nt: TGTGCCAGCAGAATACCCGGGACCCAAGACAATGAGCAGTTCTTC

v_gene: TRBV4-1
j_gene: TRBJ2-3
abundance: few
d_gene: NA
CDR3aa: CASSQGSGQPTDTQYF
CDR3nt: TGCGCCAGCAGCCAAGGGTCCGGACAGCCCACAGATACGCAGTATTTT

v_gene: TRBV5-1
j_gene: TRBJ2-3
abundance: NA
d_gene: NA
CDR3aa: CASSLGEGKGTDTQYF
CDR3nt: TGCGCCAGCAGCTTGGGCGAAGGAAAGGGGACAGATACGCAGTATTTT

v_gene: TRBV19
j_gene: TRBJ2-1
abundance: NA
d_gene: TRBD2
CDR3aa: CASRVLAGQNEQFF
CDR3nt: TGTGCCAGTAGGGTACTAGCGGGCCAGAATGAGCAGTTCTTC

v_gene: TRBV20-1
j_gene: TRBJ2-7
abundance: NA
d_gene: NA
CDR3aa: CSAREVLKSYEQYF
CDR3nt: TGCAGTGCTAGAGAGGTACTGAAATCCTACGAGCAGTACTTC

v_gene: TRBV5-1
j_gene: TRBJ2-3
abundance: NA
d_gene: NA
CDR3aa: CASSPPGFGTDTQYF
CDR3nt: TGCGCCAGCAGCCCCCCAGGCTTTGGGACAGATACGCAGTATTTT

v_gene: TRBV4-2
j_gene: TRBJ1-2
abundance: NA
d_gene: NA
CDR3aa: CASGTGTTNYGYTF
CDR3nt: TGTGCCAGCGGGACCGGGACAACCAACTATGGCTACACCTTC

v_gene: TRBV7-9
j_gene: TRBJ2-7
abundance: few
d_gene: TRBD2
CDR3aa: CASSPEGTSSYEQYF
CDR3nt: TGTGCCAGCAGCCCAGAGGGGACTAGCTCCTACGAGCAGTACTTC

v_gene: TRBV5-1
j_gene: TRBJ2-1
abundance: few
d_gene: NA
CDR3aa: CASSFRDHRGSEQFF
CDR3nt: TGCGCCAGCAGCTTCCGGGACCATAGAGGATCTGAGCAGTTCTTC

v_gene: TRBV2
j_gene: TRBJ2-1
abundance: NA
d_gene: NA
CDR3aa: CASSVSFAEQFF
CDR3nt: TGTGCCAGCAGTGTCTCGTTTGCTGAGCAGTTCTTC

v_gene: TRBV5-1
j_gene: TRBJ2-5
abundance: many
d_gene: TRBD2
CDR3aa: CASSLVLLAGGREYQETQYF
CDR3nt: TGCGCCAGCAGCTTGGTCCTCCTAGCGGGGGGTCGTGAGTACCAAGAGACCCAGTACTTC

v_gene: TRBV29-1
j_gene: TRBJ1-1
abundance: NA
d_gene: NA
CDR3aa: CSGGGRLNTEAFF
CDR3nt: TGCAGCGGGGGGGGACGGCTGAACACTGAAGCTTTCTTT

v_gene: TRBV2
j_gene: TRBJ2-6
abundance: once
d_gene: NA
CDR3aa: CARTEGQSSGANVLTF
CDR3nt: TGTGCCCGCACCGAGGGGCAGTCCTCTGGGGCCAACGTCCTGACTTTC

v_gene: TRBV7-9
j_gene: TRBJ2-5
abundance: few
d_gene: TRBD1
CDR3aa: CASSTGDRGREETQYF
CDR3nt: TGTGCCAGCAGCACGGGGGACAGGGGGCGCGAGGAGACCCAGTACTTC

v_gene: TRBV15
j_gene: TRBJ2-1
abundance: many
d_gene: NA
CDR3aa: CATSMGPKGDEQFF
CDR3nt: TGTGCCACCAGCATGGGCCCTAAGGGAGATGAGCAGTTCTTC